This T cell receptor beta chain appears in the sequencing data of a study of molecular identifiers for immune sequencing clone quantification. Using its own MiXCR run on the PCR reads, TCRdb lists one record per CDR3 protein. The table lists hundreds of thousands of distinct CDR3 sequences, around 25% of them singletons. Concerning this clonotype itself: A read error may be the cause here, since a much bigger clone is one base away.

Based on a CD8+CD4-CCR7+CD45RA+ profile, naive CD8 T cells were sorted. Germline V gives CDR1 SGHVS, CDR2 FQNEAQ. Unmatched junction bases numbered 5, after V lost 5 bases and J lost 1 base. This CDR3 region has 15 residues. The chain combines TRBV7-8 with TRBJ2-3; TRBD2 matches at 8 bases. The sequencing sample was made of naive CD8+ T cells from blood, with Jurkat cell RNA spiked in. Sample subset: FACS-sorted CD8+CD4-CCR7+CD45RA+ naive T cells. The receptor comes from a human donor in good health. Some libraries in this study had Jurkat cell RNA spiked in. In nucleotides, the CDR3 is TGTGCCAGCAGCGTCGGGACTAGACGCACAGATACGCAGTATTTT. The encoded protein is CASSVGTRRTDTQYF.